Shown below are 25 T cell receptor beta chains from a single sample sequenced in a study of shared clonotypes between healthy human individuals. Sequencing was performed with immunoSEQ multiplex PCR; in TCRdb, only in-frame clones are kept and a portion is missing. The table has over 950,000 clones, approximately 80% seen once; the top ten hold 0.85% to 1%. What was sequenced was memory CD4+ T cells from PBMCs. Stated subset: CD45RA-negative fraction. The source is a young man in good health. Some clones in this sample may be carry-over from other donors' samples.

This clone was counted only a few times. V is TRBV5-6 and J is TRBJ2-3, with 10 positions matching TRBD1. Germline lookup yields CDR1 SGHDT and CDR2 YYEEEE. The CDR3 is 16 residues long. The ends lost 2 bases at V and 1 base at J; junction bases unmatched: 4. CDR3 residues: CASSFTDRGGTDTQYF. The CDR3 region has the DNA TGTGCCAGCAGCTTCACGGACAGGGGGGGCACAGATACGCAGTATTTT. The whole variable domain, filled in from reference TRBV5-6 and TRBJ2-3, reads DAGVTQSPTHLIKTRGQQVTLRCSPKSGHDTVSWYQQALGQGPQFIFQYYEEEERQRGNFPDRFSGHQFPNYSSELNVNALLLGDSALYLCASSFTDRGGTDTQYFGPGTRLTVL.

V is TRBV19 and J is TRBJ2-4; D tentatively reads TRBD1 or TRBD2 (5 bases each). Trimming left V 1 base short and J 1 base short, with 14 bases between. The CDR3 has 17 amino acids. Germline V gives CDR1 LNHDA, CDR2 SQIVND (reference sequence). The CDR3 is CASSIGGRVAAKNIQYF. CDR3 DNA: TGTGCCAGTAGTATAGGGGGCCGAGTAGCGGCCAAAAACATTCAGTACTTC.

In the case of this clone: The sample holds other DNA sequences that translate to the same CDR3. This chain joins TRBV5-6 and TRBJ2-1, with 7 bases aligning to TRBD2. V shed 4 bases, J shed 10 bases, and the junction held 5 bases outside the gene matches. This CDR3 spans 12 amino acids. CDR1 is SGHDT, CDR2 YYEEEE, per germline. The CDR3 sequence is CASSPGGGEQFF. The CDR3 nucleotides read TGTGCCAGCAGCCCGGGGGGAGGAGAGCAGTTCTTC.

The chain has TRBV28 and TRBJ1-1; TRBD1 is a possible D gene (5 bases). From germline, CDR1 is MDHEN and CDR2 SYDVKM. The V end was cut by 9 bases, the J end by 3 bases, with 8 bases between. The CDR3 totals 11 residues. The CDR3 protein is CARKGYTEAFF. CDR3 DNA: TGTGCCAGGAAGGGGTACACTGAAGCTTTCTTT. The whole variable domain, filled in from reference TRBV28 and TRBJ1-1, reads DVKVTQSSRYLVKRTGEKVFLECVQDMDHENMFWYRQDPGLGLRLIYFSYDVKMKEKGDIPEGYSVSREKKERFSLILESASTNQTSMYLCARKGYTEAFFGQGTRLTVV.

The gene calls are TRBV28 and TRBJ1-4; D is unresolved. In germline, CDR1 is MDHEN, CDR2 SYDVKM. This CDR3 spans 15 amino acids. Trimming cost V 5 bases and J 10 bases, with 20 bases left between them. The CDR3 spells CASSTQGREEGKLFF. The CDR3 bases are TGTGCCAGCAGTACTCAAGGGAGAGAGGAAGGAAAACTGTTTTTT. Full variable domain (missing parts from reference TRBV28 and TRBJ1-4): DVKVTQSSRYLVKRTGEKVFLECVQDMDHENMFWYRQDPGLGLRLIYFSYDVKMKEKGDIPEGYSVSREKKERFSLILESASTNQTSMYLCASSTQGREEGKLFFGSGTQLSVL.

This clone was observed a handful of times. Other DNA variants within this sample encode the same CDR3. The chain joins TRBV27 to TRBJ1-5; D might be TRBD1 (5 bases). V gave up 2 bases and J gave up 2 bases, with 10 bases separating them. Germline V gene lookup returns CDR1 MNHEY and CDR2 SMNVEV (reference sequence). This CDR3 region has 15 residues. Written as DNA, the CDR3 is TGTGCCAGCAGTTTAAGGAGGGGCGGCAATCAGCCCCAGCATTTT. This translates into CASSLRRGGNQPQHF.

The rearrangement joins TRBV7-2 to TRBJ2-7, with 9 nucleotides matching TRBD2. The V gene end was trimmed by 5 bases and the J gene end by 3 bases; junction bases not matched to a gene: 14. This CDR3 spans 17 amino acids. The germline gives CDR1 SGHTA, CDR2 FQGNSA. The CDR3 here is CASSPPRGGRAGYEQYF. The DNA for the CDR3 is TGTGCCAGCAGCCCTCCCCGGGGCGGGAGGGCTGGCTACGAGCAGTACTTC.

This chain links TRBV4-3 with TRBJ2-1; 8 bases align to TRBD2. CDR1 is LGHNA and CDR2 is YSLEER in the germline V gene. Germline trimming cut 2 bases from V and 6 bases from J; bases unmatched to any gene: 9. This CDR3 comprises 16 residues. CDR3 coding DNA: TGCGCCAGCAGCCAACCCGGTCTAGCGGGTGGCAATGAGCAGTTCTTC. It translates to CASSQPGLAGGNEQFF.

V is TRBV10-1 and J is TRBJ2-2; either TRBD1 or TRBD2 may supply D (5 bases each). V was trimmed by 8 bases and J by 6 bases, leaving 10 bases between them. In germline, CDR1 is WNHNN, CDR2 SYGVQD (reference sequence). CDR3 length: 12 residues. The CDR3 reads CASGSGPGELFF. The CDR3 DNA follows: TGCGCCAGCGGGTCGGGGCCCGGGGAGCTGTTTTTT.

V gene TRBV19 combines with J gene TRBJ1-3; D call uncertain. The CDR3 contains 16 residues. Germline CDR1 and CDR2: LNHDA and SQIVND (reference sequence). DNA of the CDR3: TGTGCTAGTCGGTCCGGCTCCTTGGACTCTGGAAACACCATATATTTT. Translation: CASRSGSLDSGNTIYF.

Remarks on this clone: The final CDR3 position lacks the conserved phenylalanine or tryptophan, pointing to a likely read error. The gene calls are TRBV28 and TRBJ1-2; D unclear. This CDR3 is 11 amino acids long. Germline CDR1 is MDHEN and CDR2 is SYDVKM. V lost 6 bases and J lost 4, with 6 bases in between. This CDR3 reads CASRTSYGYTL. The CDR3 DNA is TGTGCCAGCAGGACAAGCTATGGCTACACCCTC.

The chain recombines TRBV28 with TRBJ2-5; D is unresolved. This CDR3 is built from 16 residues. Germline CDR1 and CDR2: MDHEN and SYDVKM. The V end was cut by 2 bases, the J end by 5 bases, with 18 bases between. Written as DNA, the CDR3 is TGTGCCAGCAGTTTAATCGGCAGCAACGTCCGGGAGACCCAGTACTTC. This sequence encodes CASSLIGSNVRETQYF.

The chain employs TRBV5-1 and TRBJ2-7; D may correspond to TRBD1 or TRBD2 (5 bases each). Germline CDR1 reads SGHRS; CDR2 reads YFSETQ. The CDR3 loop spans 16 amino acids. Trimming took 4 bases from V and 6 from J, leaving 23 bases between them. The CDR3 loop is CASSPLVGLGVGEQYF. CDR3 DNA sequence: TGCGCCAGCAGCCCCCTGGTGGGGCTCGGGGTTGGCGAGCAGTACTTC.

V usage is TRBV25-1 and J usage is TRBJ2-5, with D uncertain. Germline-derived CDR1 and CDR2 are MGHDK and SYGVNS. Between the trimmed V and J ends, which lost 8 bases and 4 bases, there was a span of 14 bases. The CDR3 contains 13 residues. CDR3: CASAEAVRETQYF. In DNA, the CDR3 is TGTGCCAGCGCAGAGGCGGTCAGAGAGACCCAGTACTTC.

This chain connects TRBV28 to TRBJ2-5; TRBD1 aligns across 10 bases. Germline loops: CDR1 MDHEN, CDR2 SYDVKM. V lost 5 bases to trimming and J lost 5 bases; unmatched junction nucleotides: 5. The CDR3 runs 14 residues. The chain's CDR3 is CASSRQGAPETQYF. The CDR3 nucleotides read TGTGCCAGCAGTCGACAGGGGGCGCCGGAGACCCAGTACTTC. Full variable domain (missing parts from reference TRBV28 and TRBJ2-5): DVKVTQSSRYLVKRTGEKVFLECVQDMDHENMFWYRQDPGLGLRLIYFSYDVKMKEKGDIPEGYSVSREKKERFSLILESASTNQTSMYLCASSRQGAPETQYFGPGTRLLVL.

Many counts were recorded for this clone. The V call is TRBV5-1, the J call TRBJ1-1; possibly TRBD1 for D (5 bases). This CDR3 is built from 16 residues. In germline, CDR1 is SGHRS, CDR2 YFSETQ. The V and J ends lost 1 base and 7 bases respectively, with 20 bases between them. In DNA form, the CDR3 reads TGCGCCAGCAGCTTGTGGTCTATGACCGGCGGGGGTGAAGCTTTCTTT. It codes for CASSLWSMTGGGEAFF.

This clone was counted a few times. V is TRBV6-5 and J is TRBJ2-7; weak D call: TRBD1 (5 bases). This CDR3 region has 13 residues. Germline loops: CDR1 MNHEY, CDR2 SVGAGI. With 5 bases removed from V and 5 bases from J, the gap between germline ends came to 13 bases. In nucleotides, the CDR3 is TGTGCCAGCAGTACAGGAAGGTTCCACGAGCAGTACTTC. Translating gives CASSTGRFHEQYF.

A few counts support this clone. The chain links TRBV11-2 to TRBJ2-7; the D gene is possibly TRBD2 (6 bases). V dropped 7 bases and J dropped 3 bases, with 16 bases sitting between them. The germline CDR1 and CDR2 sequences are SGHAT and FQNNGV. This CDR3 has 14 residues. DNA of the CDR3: TGTGCCAGCACCGAGGGACTCCTTTACTACGAGCAGTACTTC. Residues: CASTEGLLYYEQYF.

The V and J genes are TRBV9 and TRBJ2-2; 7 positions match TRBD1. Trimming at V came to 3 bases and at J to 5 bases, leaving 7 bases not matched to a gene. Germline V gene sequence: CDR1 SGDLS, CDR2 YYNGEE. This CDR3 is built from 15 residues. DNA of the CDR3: TGTGCCAGCAGCGAAACACCGGGACAGACCGGGGAGCTGTTTTTT. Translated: CASSETPGQTGELFF.

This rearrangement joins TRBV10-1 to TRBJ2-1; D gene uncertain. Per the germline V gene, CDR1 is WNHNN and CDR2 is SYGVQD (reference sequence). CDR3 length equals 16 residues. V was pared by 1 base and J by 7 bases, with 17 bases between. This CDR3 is CASSEYGNYPGNEQFF. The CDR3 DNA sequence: TGCGCCAGCAGTGAGTACGGAAACTACCCTGGGAATGAGCAGTTCTTC.

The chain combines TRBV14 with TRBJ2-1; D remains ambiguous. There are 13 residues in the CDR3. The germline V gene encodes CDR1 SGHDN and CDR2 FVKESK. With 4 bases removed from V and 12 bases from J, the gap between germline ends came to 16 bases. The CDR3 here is CASSPQPLGVQFF. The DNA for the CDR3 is TGTGCCAGCAGCCCCCAACCCTTGGGCGTGCAGTTCTTC.

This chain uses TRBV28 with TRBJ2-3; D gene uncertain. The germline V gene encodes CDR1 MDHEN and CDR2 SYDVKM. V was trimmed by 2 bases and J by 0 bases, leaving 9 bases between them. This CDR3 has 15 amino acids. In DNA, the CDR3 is TGTGCCAGCAGTTTAGGCGGTGCCAGCACAGATACGCAGTATTTT. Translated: CASSLGGASTDTQYF. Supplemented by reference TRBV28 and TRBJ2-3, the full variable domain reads DVKVTQSSRYLVKRTGEKVFLECVQDMDHENMFWYRQDPGLGLRLIYFSYDVKMKEKGDIPEGYSVSREKKERFSLILESASTNQTSMYLCASSLGGASTDTQYFGPGTRLTVL.

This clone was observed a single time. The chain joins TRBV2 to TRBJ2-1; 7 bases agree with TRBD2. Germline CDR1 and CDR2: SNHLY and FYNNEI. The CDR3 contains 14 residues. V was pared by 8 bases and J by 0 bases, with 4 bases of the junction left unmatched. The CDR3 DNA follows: TGTGCCAGCGTCCGCGGGAGCTCCTACAATGAGCAGTTCTTC. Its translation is CASVRGSSYNEQFF.

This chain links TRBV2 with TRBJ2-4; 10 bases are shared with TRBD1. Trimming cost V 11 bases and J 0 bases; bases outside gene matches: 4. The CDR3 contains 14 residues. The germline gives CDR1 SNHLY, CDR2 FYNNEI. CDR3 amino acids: CAGRDRGAKNIQYF. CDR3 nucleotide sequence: TGTGCCGGCCGGGACAGGGGAGCCAAAAACATTCAGTACTTC.

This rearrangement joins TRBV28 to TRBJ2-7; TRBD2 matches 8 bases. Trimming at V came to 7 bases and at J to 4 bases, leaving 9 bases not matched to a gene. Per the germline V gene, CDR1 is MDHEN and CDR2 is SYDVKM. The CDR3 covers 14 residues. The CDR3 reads CASTPGGRGYEQYF. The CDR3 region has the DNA TGTGCCAGCACCCCGGGAGGGAGGGGTTACGAGCAGTACTTC. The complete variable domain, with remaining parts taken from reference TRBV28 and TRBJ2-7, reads DVKVTQSSRYLVKRTGEKVFLECVQDMDHENMFWYRQDPGLGLRLIYFSYDVKMKEKGDIPEGYSVSREKKERFSLILESASTNQTSMYLCASTPGGRGYEQYFGPGTRLTVT.